This paragraph covers one T cell receptor beta chain sequence. The antigen remains unidentified. Through a sample-barcoded 5' primer and a J-beta primer mix, a second PCR was run for roughly 6 to 11 cycles. TCRdb reprocessed the 5' RACE reads with MiXCR, giving one entry per CDR3 protein. The sample has over 1,500,000 distinct CDR3 sequences; around half are singletons. The data derive from a study of blood T cells in healthy people across ages. Study as a whole: About one barcoded beta molecule was captured per two T cells (by template switching). Study-level findings and limits: TCR beta diversity per million T cells fell roughly linearly with age. More naive CD4+ cells and higher diversity marked long-lived donors relative to aged donors.

In germline, CDR1 is SEHNR, CDR2 FQNEAQ (reference sequence). The CDR3 has 14 amino acids. V was shortened by 6 bases and J by 7 bases, with 16 bases between the two germline ends. PBMCs were isolated at a quantity of at least 6 million per sample. The clonotype originates from a woman in her 40s in good health. Material for sequencing was blood. The chain couples TRBV7-9 to TRBJ2-1; unclear D gene. CDR3 in amino acids: CASSSYSPLNEQFF. The CDR3 DNA reads as TGTGCCAGCAGTTCCTATAGTCCTCTGAATGAGCAGTTCTTC. Full variable domain (outside the CDR3, taken from reference TRBV7-9 and TRBJ2-1): DTGVSQNPRHKITKRGQNVTFRCDPISEHNRLYWYRQTLGQGPEFLTYFQNEAQLEKSRLLSDRFSAERPKGSFSTLEIQRTEQGDSAMYLCASSSYSPLNEQFFGPGTRLTVL.